This TCR beta chain was captured by sequencing in a study of post-analysis software for immune sequencing data. Overall study findings and caveats: When the samples were clustered directly with F measure, those that had been prepared in the same batch showed strong co-clustering. Included in a set of 5 or 6 TRBV segments more frequent in patients than controls were TRBV5-6, TRBV5-1 and TRBV20-1.

This clonotype was detected only a few times. Antigen: not known. Sequencing libraries made from TCR beta cDNA carried unique molecular identifiers. MiXCR was run by TCRdb on the PCR reads, yielding one entry per CDR3 protein. Of about 500,000 distinct CDR3 sequences listed, 45% are singletons. The length of the CDR3 is 12 residues. V was shortened by 2 bases and J by 2 bases, with 1 base between the two germline ends. Germline V gene sequence: CDR1 ENHRY, CDR2 SYGVKD. The chain is built from TRBV10-3 and TRBJ2-1; D unclear. The source material was blood. The sequence was collected from a girl aged 5-17 years with multiple sclerosis. The DNA of the CDR3 is TGTGCCATCAGTGAGGCCTACAATGAGCAGTTCTTC. Translating gives CAISEAYNEQFF.